This T cell receptor beta chain was identified in a study of T-cell reconstitution after alpha-beta-depleted transplantation in children. Unique molecular identifiers were incorporated during preparation of the TCRbeta library. TCRdb reprocessed the PCR reads via MiXCR and lists one record per CDR3 protein. The sample lists around 64,000 distinct CDR3 sequences, under 13% seen once, with under 15% in the top ten. The CDR3 contains 15 residues. The germline V gene encodes CDR1 SGHRS and CDR2 YFSETQ. The V gene lost 2 bases and the J gene lost 7 bases, with 16 bases spanning the gap. Study-wide results and limits: About two months after transplant, alpha-beta T cells reportedly came from several hundred expanded graft clones.

At least ten counts were recorded for this clonotype. The antigen is unknown. The sequence was obtained from a boy younger than 18 with acute myeloid leukemia, due to receive a stem cell transplant. The sequences come from PBMCs, collected before TCRalphabeta/CD19-depleted stem cell transplant. V usage is TRBV5-1 and J usage is TRBJ2-1, with a possible D match to TRBD2 (6 bases). The CDR3 DNA reads TGCGCCAGCAGCTTCATTGCGGGGTCGGGGAATGAGCAGTTCTTC. Residues: CASSFIAGSGNEQFF. Filled out from reference TRBV5-1 and TRBJ2-1, the complete variable domain reads KAGVTQTPRYLIKTRGQQVTLSCSPISGHRSVSWYQQTPGQGLQFLFEYFSETQRNKGNFPGRFSGRQFSNSRSEMNVSTLELGDSALYLCASSFIAGSGNEQFFGPGTRLTVL.